The clone carrying this T cell receptor (beta chain) was detected only a few times. The data belong to a study of blood T cell repertoires in COVID-19. CDR1 is KGHDR, CDR2 SFDVKD, per germline. The V end was cut by 4 bases, the J end by 9 bases, with 9 bases between. The CDR3 loop spans 12 amino acids. The table came from immunoSEQ multiplex PCR; TCRdb's copy has only in-frame clones and leaves some out. The repertoire has 100,000 to 120,000 clones, around 76% of them found once; the top ten carry approximately 19%. This receptor was taken from a woman in her 70s with acute or convalescent COVID-19. Sequenced material: peripheral blood. The V and J genes are TRBV24-1 and TRBJ2-1; D is undetermined. The CDR3 region has the DNA TGTGCCACCAGTGAAACCTATACTGAGCAGTTCTTC. Translating gives CATSETYTEQFF.